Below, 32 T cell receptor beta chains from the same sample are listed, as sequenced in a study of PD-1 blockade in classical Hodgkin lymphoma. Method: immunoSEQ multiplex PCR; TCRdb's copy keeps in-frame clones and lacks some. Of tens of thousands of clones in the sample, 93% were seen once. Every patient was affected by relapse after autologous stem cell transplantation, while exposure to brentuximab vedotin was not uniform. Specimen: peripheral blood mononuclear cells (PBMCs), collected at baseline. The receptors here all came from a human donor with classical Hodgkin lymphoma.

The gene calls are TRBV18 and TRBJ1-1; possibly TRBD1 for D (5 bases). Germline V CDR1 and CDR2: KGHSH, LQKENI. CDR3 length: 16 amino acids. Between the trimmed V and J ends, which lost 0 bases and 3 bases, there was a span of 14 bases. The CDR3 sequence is CASSPPPGTRDTEAFF. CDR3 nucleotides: TGTGCCAGCTCACCACCTCCCGGGACTAGGGACACTGAAGCTTTCTTT.

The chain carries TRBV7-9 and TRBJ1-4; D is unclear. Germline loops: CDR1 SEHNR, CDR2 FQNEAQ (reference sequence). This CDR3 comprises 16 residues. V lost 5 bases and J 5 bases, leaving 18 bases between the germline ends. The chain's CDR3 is CASSQGAGLGNEKLFF. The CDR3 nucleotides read TGTGCCAGCAGCCAAGGTGCGGGCCTGGGGAATGAAAAACTGTTTTTT. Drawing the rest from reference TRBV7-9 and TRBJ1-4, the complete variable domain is DTGVSQNPRHKITKRGQNVTFRCDPISEHNRLYWYRQTLGQGPEFLTYFQNEAQLEKSRLLSDRFSAERPKGSFSTLEIQRTEQGDSAMYLCASSQGAGLGNEKLFFGSGTQLSVL.

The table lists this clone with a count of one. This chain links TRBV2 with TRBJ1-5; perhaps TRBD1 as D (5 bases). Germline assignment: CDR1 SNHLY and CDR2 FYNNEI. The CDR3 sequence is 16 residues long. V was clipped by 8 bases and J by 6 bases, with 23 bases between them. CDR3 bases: TGTGCCAGCCGGGGACGAGCCCAGGGTTCTGTTCAGCCCCAGCATTTT. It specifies CASRGRAQGSVQPQHF.

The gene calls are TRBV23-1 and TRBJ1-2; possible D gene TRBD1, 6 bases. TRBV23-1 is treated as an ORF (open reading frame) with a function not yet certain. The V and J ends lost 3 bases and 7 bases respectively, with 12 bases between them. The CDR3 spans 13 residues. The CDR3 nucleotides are TGCGCCAGCAGTCACTGGGGGGCTGGTGGCTACACCTTC. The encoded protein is CASSHWGAGGYTF.

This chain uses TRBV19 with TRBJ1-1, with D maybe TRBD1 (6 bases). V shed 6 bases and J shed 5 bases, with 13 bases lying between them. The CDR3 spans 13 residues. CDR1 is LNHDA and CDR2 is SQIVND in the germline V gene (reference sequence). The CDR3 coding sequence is TGTGCCAGTAGGTGGGGGGCGGGGACTGAAGCTTTCTTT. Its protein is CASRWGAGTEAFF.

CDR3 sequence reads: CASSPPGEQYF. CDR3 DNA: TGTGCCAGCAGCCCACCGGGGGAGCAGTACTTC. V gene TRBV7-9 combines with J gene TRBJ2-7, with D perhaps matching TRBD2 (5 bases). CDR1 is SEHNR and CDR2 is FQNEAQ in the germline V gene (reference sequence). The CDR3 is made up of 11 amino acids. Trimming took 5 bases from V and 7 from J, leaving 9 bases between them.

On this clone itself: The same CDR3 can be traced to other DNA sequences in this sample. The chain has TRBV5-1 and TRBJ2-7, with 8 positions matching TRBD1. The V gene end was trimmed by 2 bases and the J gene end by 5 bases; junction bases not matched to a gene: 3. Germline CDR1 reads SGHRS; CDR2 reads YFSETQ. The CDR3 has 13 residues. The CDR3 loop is CASSLDRGHEQYF. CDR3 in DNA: TGCGCCAGCAGCTTAGACAGGGGCCACGAGCAGTACTTC.

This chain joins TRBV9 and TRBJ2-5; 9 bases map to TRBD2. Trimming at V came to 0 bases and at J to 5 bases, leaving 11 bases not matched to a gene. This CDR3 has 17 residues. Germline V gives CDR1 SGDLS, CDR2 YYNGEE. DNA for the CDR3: TGTGCCAGCAGCGTAGCGGTTAGCGGGAGAGTTGAGGAGACCCAGTACTTC. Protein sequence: CASSVAVSGRVEETQYF. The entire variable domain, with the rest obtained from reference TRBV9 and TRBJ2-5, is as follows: DSGVTQTPKHLITATGQRVTLRCSPRSGDLSVYWYQQSLDQGLQFLIQYYNGEERAKGNILERFSAQQFPDLHSELNLSSLELGDSALYFCASSVAVSGRVEETQYFGPGTRLLVL.

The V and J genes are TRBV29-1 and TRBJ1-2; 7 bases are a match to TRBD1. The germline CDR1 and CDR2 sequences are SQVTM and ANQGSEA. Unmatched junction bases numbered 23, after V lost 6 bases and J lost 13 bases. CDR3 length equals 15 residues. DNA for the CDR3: TGCAGCGTGAGGGACAGAGATATCGGGGGACCTGACAGCACCTTC. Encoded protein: CSVRDRDIGGPDSTF.

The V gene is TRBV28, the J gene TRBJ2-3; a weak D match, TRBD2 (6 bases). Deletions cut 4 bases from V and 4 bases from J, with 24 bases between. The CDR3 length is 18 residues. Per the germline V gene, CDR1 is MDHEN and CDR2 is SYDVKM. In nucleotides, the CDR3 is TGTGCCAGCAGTTACGTTGGTTGGTCCGGGGAGGTACCAGATACGCAGTATTTT. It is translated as CASSYVGWSGEVPDTQYF.

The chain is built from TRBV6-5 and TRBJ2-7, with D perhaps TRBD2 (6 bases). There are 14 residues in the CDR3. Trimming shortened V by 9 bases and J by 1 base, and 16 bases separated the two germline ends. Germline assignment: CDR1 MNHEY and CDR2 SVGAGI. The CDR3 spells CASGPGTFSYEQYF. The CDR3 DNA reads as TGTGCCAGTGGTCCCGGGACTTTTTCCTACGAGCAGTACTTC.

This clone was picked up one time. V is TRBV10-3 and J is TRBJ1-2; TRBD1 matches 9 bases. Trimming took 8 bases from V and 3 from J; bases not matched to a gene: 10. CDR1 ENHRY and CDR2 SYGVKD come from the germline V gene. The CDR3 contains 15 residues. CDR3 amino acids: CAISPAGTGHYGYTF. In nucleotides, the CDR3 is TGTGCCATCTCCCCGGCCGGGACAGGGCACTATGGCTACACCTTC.

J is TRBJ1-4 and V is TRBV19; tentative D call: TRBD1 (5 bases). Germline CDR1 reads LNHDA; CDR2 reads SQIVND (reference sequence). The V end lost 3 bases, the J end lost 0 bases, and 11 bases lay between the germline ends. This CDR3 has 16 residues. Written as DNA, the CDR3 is TGTGCCAGTAGTATCGACAGATCTACAACTAATGAAAAACTGTTTTTT. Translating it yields CASSIDRSTTNEKLFF.

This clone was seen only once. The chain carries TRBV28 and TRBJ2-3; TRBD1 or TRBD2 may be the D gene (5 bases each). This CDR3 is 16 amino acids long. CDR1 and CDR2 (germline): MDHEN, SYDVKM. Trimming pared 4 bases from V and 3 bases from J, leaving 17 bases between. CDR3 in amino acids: CASSWPPTGTTDTQYF. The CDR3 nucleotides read TGTGCCAGCAGTTGGCCCCCCACGGGGACGACAGATACGCAGTATTTT. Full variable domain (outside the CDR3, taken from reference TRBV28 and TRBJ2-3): DVKVTQSSRYLVKRTGEKVFLECVQDMDHENMFWYRQDPGLGLRLIYFSYDVKMKEKGDIPEGYSVSREKKERFSLILESASTNQTSMYLCASSWPPTGTTDTQYFGPGTRLTVL.

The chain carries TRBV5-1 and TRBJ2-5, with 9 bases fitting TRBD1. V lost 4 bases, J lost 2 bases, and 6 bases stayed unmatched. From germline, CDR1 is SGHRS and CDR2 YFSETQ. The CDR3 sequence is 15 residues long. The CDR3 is CASSGLGQGQETQYF. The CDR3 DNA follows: TGCGCCAGCAGCGGTCTCGGACAGGGGCAAGAGACCCAGTACTTC.

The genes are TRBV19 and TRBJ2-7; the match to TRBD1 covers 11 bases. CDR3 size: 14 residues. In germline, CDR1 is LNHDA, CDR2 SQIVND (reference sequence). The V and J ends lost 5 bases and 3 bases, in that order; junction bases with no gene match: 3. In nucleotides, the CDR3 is TGTGCCAGTAGTGTGGGACAGGGGGTCTACGAGCAGTACTTC. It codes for CASSVGQGVYEQYF.

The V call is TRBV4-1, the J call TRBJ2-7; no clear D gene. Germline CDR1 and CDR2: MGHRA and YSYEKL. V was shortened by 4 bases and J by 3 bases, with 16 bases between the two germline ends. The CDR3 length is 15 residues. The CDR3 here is CASSLQGGTRYEQYF. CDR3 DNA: TGCGCCAGCAGCCTCCAAGGTGGCACCCGCTACGAGCAGTACTTC.

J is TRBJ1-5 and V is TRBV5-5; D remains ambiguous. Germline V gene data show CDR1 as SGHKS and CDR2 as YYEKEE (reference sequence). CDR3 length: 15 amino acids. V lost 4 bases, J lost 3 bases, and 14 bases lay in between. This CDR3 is CASSLGPSNNQPQHF. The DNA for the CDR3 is TGTGCCAGCAGCCTTGGGCCTTCCAACAATCAGCCCCAGCATTTT.

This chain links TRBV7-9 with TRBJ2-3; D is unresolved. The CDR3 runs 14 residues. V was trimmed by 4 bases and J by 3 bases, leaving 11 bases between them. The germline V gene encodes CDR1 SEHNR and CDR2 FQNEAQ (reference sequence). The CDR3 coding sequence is TGTGCCAGCAGCTCGACTGCTGCTACAGATACGCAGTATTTT. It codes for CASSSTAATDTQYF.

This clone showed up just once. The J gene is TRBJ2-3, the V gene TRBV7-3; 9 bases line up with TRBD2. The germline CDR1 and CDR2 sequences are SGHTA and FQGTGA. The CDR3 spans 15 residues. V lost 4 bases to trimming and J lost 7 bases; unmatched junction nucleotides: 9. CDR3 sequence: CASSSSERGDYTQYF. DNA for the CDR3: TGTGCCAGCAGCTCGTCTGAGCGGGGGGATTATACGCAGTATTTT.

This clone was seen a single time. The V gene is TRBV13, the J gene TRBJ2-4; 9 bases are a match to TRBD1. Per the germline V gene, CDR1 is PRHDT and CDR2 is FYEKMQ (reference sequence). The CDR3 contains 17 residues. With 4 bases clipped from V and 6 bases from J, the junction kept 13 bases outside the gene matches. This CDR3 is CASSWGQGNNQRNIQYF. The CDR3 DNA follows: TGTGCCAGCAGCTGGGGACAGGGCAATAACCAAAGAAACATTCAGTACTTC.

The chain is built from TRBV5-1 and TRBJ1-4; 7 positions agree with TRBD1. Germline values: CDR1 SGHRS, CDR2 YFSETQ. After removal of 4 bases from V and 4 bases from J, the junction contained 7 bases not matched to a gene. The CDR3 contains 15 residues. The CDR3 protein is CASSPDRAGNEKLFF. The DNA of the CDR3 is TGCGCCAGCAGCCCCGACAGGGCTGGTAATGAAAAACTGTTTTTT.

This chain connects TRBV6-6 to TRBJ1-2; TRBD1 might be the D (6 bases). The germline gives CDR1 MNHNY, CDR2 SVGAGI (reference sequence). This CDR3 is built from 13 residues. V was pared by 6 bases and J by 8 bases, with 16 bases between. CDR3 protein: CASSGGRGHGYTF. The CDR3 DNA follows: TGTGCCAGCAGCGGGGGTAGGGGACACGGCTACACCTTC.

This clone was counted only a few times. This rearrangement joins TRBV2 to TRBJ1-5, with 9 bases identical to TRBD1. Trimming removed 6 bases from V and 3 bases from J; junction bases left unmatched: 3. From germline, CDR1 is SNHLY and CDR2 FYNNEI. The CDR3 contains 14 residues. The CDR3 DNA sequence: TGTGCCAGCAGCGGGACAGGGTTCAATCAGCCCCAGCATTTT. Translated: CASSGTGFNQPQHF.

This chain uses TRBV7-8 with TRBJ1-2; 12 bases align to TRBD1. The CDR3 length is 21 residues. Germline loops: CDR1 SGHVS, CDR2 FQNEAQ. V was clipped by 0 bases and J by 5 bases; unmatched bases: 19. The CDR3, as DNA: TGTGCCAGCAGCTTAGCAGAATACCCCGGGACAGGGGGCAGAGGAAAGTATGGCTACACCTTC. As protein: CASSLAEYPGTGGRGKYGYTF.

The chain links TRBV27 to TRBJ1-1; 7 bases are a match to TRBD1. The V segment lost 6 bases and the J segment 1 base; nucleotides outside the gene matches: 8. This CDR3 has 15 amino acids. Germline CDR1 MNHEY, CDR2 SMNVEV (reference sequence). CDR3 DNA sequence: TGTGCCAGCAGACAGGGCAGGGGGGGGAACACTGAAGCTTTCTTT. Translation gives CASRQGRGGNTEAFF.

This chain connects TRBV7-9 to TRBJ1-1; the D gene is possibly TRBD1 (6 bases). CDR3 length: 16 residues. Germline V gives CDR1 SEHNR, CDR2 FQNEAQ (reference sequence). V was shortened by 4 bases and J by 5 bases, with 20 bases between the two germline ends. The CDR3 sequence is CASSSSWGLWRTEAFF. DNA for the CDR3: TGTGCCAGCAGCTCGTCCTGGGGGCTATGGCGTACTGAAGCTTTCTTT.

The CDR3 nucleotides are TGTGCCAGCAGGCCCGAGTCAGTCCAAGAGACCCAGTACTTC. This translates into CASRPESVQETQYF. V and J are TRBV6-1 and TRBJ2-5; D ambiguous. Looked up from germline, CDR1 is MNHNS and CDR2 is SASEGT. Trimming left V 6 bases short and J 1 base short, with 12 bases between. The CDR3 spans 14 residues.

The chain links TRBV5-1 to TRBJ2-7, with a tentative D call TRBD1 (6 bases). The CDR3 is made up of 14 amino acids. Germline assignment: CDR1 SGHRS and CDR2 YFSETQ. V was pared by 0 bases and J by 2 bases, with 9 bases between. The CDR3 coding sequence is TGCGCCAGCAGCTTGGAACAGGGACCCTACGAGCAGTACTTC. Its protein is CASSLEQGPYEQYF.

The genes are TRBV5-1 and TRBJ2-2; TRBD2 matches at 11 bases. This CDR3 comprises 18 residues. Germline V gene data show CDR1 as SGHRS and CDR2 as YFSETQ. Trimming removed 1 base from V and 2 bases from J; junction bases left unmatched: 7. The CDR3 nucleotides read TGCGCCAGCAGCTTGCACCTAGCGGGGGGCGATAACACCGGGGAGCTGTTTTTT. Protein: CASSLHLAGGDNTGELFF.

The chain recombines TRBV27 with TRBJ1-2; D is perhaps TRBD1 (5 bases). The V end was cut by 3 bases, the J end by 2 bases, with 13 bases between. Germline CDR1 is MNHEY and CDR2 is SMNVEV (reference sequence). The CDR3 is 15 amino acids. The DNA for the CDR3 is TGTGCCAGCAGTTTCTTATCGGGGGGAAACTATGGCTACACCTTC. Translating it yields CASSFLSGGNYGYTF.

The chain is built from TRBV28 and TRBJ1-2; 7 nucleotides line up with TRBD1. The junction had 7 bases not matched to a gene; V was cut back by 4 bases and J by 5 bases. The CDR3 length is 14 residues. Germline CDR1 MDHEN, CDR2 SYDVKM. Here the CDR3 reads CASSSEDRSYGYTF. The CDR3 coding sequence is TGTGCCAGCAGTTCAGAGGACAGGTCTTATGGCTACACCTTC.